This T cell receptor beta chain was observed in a study of blood T cells in healthy people across ages. Then a second PCR, running about 6 to 12 cycles, was carried out with a sample-barcoded 5' primer and a J-beta primer mix. TCRdb re-called the 5' RACE reads with MiXCR, one entry per CDR3 protein. The sample carries 540,000 or so distinct CDR3 sequences, roughly 48% recorded once. This sequence was found in an elderly man in good health. The specimen sequenced was blood.

As DNA, the CDR3 is TGCGCCAGCAGCTTGTCCGATCTAGCCAAAAACATTCAGTACTTC. Translated, it gives CASSLSDLAKNIQYF. This sequence joins TRBV5-1 and TRBJ2-4; D uncertain. V lost 1 base and J lost 0, with 8 bases in between. The CDR3 has 15 amino acids. Germline V gene data show CDR1 as SGHRS and CDR2 as YFSETQ.